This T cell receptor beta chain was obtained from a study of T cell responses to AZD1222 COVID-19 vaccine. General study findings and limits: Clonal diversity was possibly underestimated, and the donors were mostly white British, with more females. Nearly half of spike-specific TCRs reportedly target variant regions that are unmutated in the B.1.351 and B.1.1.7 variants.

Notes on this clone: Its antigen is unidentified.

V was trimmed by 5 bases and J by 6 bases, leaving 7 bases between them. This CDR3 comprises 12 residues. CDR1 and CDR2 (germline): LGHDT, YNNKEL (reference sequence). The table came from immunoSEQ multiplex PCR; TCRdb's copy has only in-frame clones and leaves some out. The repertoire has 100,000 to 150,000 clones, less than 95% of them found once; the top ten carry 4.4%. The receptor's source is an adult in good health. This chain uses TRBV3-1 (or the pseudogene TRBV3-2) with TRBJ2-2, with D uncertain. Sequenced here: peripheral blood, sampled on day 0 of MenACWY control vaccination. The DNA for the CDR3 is TGTGCCAGCAGCTCACATGCCGGGGAGCTGTTTTTT. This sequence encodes CASSSHAGELFF.